The following is a TCR beta chain sequence with its context. Primed by a sample-barcoded 5' primer and a J-beta primer mix, a second PCR proceeded for about 6 to 12 cycles. Every sample gave at least 2.5 million paired-end reads containing CDR3. TCRdb re-called the 5' RACE reads with MiXCR, one entry per CDR3 protein. The sample records 540,000 or so distinct CDR3 sequences, 40% to 55% being singletons. These data come from a study of blood T cells in healthy people across ages. Trimming removed 7 bases from V and 13 bases from J, with 25 bases in between. The CDR3 runs to 14 residues. Germline values: CDR1 MNHEY, CDR2 SVGAGI.

The sample was blood. J is TRBJ2-5 and V is TRBV6-5, with D possibly TRBD1 on 6 matching bases. The sequence was collected from a man older than 75 in good health. This CDR3 reads CASTRTGRLGAPYF. The CDR3 nucleotides read TGTGCCAGCACGAGAACAGGGCGTCTTGGAGCCCCGTACTTC.